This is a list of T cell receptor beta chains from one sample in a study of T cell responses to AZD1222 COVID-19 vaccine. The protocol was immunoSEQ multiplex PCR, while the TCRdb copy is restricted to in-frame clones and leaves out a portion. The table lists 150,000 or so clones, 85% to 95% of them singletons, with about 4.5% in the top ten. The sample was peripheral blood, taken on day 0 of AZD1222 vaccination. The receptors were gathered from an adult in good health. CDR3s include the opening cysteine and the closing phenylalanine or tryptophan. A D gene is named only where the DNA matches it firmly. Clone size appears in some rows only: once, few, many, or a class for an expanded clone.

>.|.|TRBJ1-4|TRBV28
CASRYQGVNEKLFF
TGTGCCAGCAGATACCAGGGCGTTAATGAAAAACTGTTTTTT
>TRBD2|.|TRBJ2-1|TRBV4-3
CASSQGPLITSGRYNEQFF
TGCGCCAGCAGCCAGGGGCCTCTGATAACTAGCGGGCGCTACAATGAGCAGTTCTTC
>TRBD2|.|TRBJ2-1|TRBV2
CASSEGGGRARNEQFF
TGTGCCAGCAGTGAAGGAGGCGGGAGGGCCCGGAATGAGCAGTTCTTC
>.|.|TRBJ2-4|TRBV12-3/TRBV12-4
CASISDKNIQYF
TGTGCCAGCATCTCGGACAAAAACATTCAGTACTTC
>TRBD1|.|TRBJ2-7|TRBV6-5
CASSYAGQVSYEQYF
TGTGCCAGCAGTTACGCGGGACAGGTCTCCTACGAGCAGTACTTC
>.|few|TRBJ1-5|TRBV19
CASGRAGSGHQPQHF
TGTGCCAGTGGCCGGGCAGGGAGCGGGCATCAGCCCCAGCATTTT
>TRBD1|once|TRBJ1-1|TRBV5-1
CASSPKAQTGMTEAFF
TGCGCCAGCAGCCCGAAGGCCCAGACAGGGATGACTGAAGCTTTCTTT
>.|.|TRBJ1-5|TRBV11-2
CASSLAGNFQPQHF
TGTGCCAGCAGCTTAGCAGGGAACTTTCAGCCCCAGCATTTT
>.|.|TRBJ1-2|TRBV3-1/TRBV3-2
CASSQVAGGTYGYTF
TGTGCCAGCAGCCAAGTTGCGGGGGGCACCTATGGCTACACCTTC
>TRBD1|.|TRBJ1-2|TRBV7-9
CASSLTGTGGADYGYTF
TGTGCCAGCAGCTTAACCGGGACAGGGGGCGCGGACTATGGCTACACCTTC
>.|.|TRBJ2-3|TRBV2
CASSDFTDTQYF
TGTGCCAGCAGTGACTTCACAGATACGCAGTATTTT
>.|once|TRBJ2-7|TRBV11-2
CASRTPGRQSYEQYF
TGTGCCAGCCGAACCCCCGGCCGACAGTCCTACGAGCAGTACTTC
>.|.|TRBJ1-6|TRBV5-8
CASSYRAHNSPLHF
TGTGCCAGCAGCTACAGGGCTCATAATTCACCCCTCCACTTT
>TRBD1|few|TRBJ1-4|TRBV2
CASRGQGGEKLFF
TGTGCCAGCAGGGGACAGGGGGGTGAAAAACTGTTTTTT
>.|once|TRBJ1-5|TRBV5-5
CASSVRNSNQPQHF
TGTGCCAGCAGCGTCCGGAATAGCAATCAGCCCCAGCATTTT
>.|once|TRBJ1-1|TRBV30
CAWSAGAGTEAFF
TGTGCCTGGAGTGCGGGGGCCGGTACTGAAGCTTTCTTT
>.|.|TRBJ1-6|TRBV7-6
CASSGANNSPLHF
TGTGCCAGCAGCGGGGCCAATAATTCACCCCTCCACTTT
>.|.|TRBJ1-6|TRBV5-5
CASSIHHGTPKSSYNSPLHF
TGTGCCAGCAGCATACACCACGGGACACCCAAGAGCTCCTATAATTCACCCCTCCACTTT
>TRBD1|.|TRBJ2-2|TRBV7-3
CASRNGRTGSSGELFF
TGTGCCAGCAGAAATGGGAGGACAGGGAGTTCCGGGGAGCTGTTTTTT
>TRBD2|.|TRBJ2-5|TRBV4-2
CASSHSTSGRDQETQYF
TGTGCCAGCAGCCATTCGACTAGCGGGAGAGATCAAGAGACCCAGTACTTC
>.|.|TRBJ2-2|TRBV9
CASSRGGPGELFF
TGTGCCAGCAGCCGAGGGGGGCCCGGGGAGCTGTTTTTT
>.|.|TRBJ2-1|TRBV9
CASSVPGEQFF
TGTGCCAGCAGCGTACCCGGTGAGCAGTTCTTC
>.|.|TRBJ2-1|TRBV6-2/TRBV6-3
CASSRGNEQFF
TGTGCCAGCAGCCGAGGGAATGAGCAGTTCTTC
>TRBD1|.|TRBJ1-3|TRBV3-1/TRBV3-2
CASSKRQGYTIYF
TGTGCCAGCAGCAAACGACAGGGCTACACCATATATTTT
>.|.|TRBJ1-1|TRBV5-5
CASPGRRALNTEAFF
TGTGCCAGCCCAGGTCGGCGGGCGTTGAACACTGAAGCTTTCTTT
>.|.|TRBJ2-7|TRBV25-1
CASSAPGQGITYEQYF
TGTGCCAGCAGTGCCCCGGGCCAGGGAATCACCTACGAGCAGTACTTC
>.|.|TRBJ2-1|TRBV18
CASSTGIPMYNGQFF
TGTGCCAGCTCAACCGGGATCCCAATGTACAATGGGCAGTTCTTC
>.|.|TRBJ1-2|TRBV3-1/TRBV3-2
CASTKRWGPDGYTF
TGTGCCAGTACGAAACGATGGGGACCCGATGGCTACACCTTC
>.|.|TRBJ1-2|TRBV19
CASLPGGVLYGYTF
TGTGCCAGTTTGCCGGGAGGTGTTTTGTATGGCTACACCTTC
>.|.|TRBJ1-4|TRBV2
CASGAGFATNEKLFF
TGTGCCAGCGGGGCCGGATTTGCAACTAATGAAAAACTGTTTTTT
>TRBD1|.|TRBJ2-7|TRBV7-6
CASSFGTGVRLGEQYF
TGTGCCAGCAGCTTTGGGACAGGCGTCCGGCTGGGGGAGCAGTACTTC
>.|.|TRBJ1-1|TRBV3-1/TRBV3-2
CASSQRGGTEAFF
TGTGCCAGCAGCCAGAGAGGGGGCACTGAAGCTTTCTTT
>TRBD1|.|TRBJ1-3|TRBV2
CASSELGTGSGNTIYF
TGTGCCAGCAGTGAACTAGGGACAGGCTCTGGAAACACCATATATTTT
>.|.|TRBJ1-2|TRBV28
CASSLRAGIYGYTF
TGTGCCAGCAGTTTACGCGCAGGCATCTATGGCTACACCTTC
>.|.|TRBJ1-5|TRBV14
CASSQGHGRPQHF
TGTGCCAGCAGCCAAGGCCACGGGAGGCCCCAGCATTTT
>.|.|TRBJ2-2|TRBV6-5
CASSPGHNTGELFF
TGTGCCAGCAGCCCGGGACACAACACCGGGGAGCTGTTTTTT
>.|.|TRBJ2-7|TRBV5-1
CASSLPVSYEQYF
TGCGCCAGCAGCTTGCCAGTGAGCTACGAGCAGTACTTC
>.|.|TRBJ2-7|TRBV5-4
CASSLAGAKEQYF
TGTGCCAGCAGCTTGGCGGGAGCGAAAGAGCAGTACTTC
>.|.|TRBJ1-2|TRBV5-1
CASSLPQNYGYTF
TGCGCCAGCAGCTTGCCCCAAAACTATGGCTACACCTTC
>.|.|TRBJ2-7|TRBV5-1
CASSLTPPGLSYEQYF
TGCGCCAGCAGCTTGACTCCTCCGGGACTCTCCTACGAGCAGTACTTC
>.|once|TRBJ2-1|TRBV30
CAWGEESREQFF
TGTGCCTGGGGTGAAGAGTCCCGTGAGCAGTTCTTC
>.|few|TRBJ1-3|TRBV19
CASSKTGMGNTIYF
TGTGCCAGTAGTAAAACAGGGATGGGAAACACCATATATTTT